A selection of T cell receptor beta chains follows, all from one sample in a study of T cells after yellow fever vaccination. TCRdb re-derived calls from the 5' RACE reads in MiXCR, one entry per CDR3 protein. The data hold some 350,000 distinct CDR3 sequences, with around 3.9% observed a single time. The source material was PBMCs, sampled 5 days after the yellow fever booster vaccination. The source is a man aged 18 to 30 who received the YFV17D yellow fever vaccine. Both conserved end residues are part of each CDR3. A clone size is listed for some rows: how often the clone was seen (once, few, many), or a class if it is expanded.

CDR3	V	size	length
CASSQGPGRDTEAFF	TRBV14	-	15
CASSQTENTEAFF	TRBV18	-	13
CASSEQGRPINTEAFF	TRBV5-1	few	16
CASSQKGANVLTF	TRBV3-1	few	13
CASSQARAEKLFF	TRBV4-1	-	13
CASSSWRAGNSYEQYF	TRBV5-6	many	16
CASSPEGGWETQYF	TRBV5-1	-	14
CASSPGPGTYEQYF	TRBV7-3	few	14
CASSAMSNQPQHF	TRBV7-6	-	13
CASSLGGHDNEQFF	TRBV28	few	14
CASSYPGPLAGGSTDTQYF	TRBV6-5	few	19
CSVVQNQETQYF	TRBV29-1	-	12
CSARDPNRGNQPQHF	TRBV20-1	-	15
CASSSLRSGRESPLHF	TRBV19	-	16
CSARDRRLAQETQYF	TRBV20-1	many	15
CSVVPGTGELFF	TRBV29-1	-	12
CASSGGQGAGSPLHF	TRBV5-1	-	15
CSATGLNTGELFF	TRBV20-1	few	13
CASSIARPETQYF	TRBV2	few	13
CASSPLGISLVGDIQYF	TRBV4-1	few	17